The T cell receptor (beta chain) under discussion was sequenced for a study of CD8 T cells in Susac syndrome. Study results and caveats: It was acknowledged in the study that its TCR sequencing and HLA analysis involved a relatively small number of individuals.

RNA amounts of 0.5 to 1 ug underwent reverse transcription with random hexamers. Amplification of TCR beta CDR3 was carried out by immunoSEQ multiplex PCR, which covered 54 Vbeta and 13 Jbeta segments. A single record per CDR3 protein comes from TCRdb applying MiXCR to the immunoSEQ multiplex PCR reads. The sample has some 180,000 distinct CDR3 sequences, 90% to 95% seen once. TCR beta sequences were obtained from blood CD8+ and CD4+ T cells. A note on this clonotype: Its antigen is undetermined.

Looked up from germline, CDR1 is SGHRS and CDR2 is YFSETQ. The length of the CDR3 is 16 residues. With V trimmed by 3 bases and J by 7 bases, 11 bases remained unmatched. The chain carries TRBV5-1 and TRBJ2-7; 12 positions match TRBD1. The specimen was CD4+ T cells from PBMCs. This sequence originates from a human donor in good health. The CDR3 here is CASSSIPGQGAGEQYF. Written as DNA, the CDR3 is TGCGCCAGCAGCTCGATACCGGGACAGGGGGCTGGGGAGCAGTACTTC. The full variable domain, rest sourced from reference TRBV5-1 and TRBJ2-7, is KAGVTQTPRYLIKTRGQQVTLSCSPISGHRSVSWYQQTPGQGLQFLFEYFSETQRNKGNFPGRFSGRQFSNSRSEMNVSTLELGDSALYLCASSSIPGQGAGEQYFGPGTRLTVT.